This is a list of T cell receptor beta chains from one sample in a study of post-analysis software for immune sequencing data. In TCRdb, the PCR reads were re-called with MiXCR into one record per CDR3 protein. This sample has 740,000 or so distinct CDR3 sequences, with 53% found just once. Sequencing used blood. Receptors were obtained from a girl aged 10-17 years with multiple sclerosis. CDR3s include the opening cysteine and the closing phenylalanine or tryptophan. A D gene is named only where the DNA matches it firmly. Only part of the rows carry a size: once, few, many, or a class if the clone is expanded.

cdr3_length: 11; d_call: NA; clone_size: few; v_call: TRBV29-1; j_call: TRBJ2-3; cdr3_aa: CSVEARDTQYF; cdr3_nt: TGCAGCGTTGAAGCCCGGGATACGCAGTATTTT
cdr3_length: 14; d_call: NA; clone_size: few; v_call: TRBV5-6; j_call: TRBJ2-5; cdr3_aa: CASSLGLYQETQYF; cdr3_nt: TGTGCCAGCAGCTTGGGTTTATACCAAGAGACCCAGTACTTC
cdr3_length: 14; d_call: NA; clone_size: NA; v_call: TRBV9; j_call: TRBJ2-3; cdr3_aa: CASTGPSHTDTQYF; cdr3_nt: TGTGCCAGCACGGGTCCGAGTCACACAGATACGCAGTATTTT
cdr3_length: 14; d_call: NA; clone_size: NA; v_call: TRBV3-1; j_call: TRBJ1-1; cdr3_aa: CASSQDWANTEAFF; cdr3_nt: TGTGCCAGCAGCCAAGATTGGGCTAACACTGAAGCTTTCTTT
cdr3_length: 14; d_call: TRBD1; clone_size: NA; v_call: TRBV28; j_call: TRBJ2-5; cdr3_aa: CASSRQGLKETQYF; cdr3_nt: TGTGCCAGCAGTCGACAGGGGCTCAAGGAGACCCAGTACTTC
cdr3_length: 15; d_call: TRBD2; clone_size: NA; v_call: TRBV5-1; j_call: TRBJ2-7; cdr3_aa: CASSGLAGGYNEQYF; cdr3_nt: TGCGCCAGCAGCGGACTAGCGGGAGGTTACAATGAGCAGTACTTC
cdr3_length: 14; d_call: NA; clone_size: NA; v_call: TRBV7-9; j_call: TRBJ2-7; cdr3_aa: CASSRGRLAYEQYF; cdr3_nt: TGTGCCAGCAGCAGGGGCCGACTAGCCTACGAGCAGTACTTC
cdr3_length: 15; d_call: TRBD1; clone_size: NA; v_call: TRBV7-6; j_call: TRBJ2-5; cdr3_aa: CASSLPQGGRGTQYF; cdr3_nt: TGTGCCAGCAGCTTACCACAGGGGGGCCGAGGGACCCAGTACTTC
cdr3_length: 13; d_call: NA; clone_size: NA; v_call: TRBV7-9; j_call: TRBJ1-1; cdr3_aa: CARSLWVDTEAFF; cdr3_nt: TGTGCCCGCAGCTTATGGGTGGACACTGAAGCTTTCTTT
cdr3_length: 14; d_call: NA; clone_size: NA; v_call: TRBV30; j_call: TRBJ2-7; cdr3_aa: CAWSGTRRGREQYF; cdr3_nt: TGTGCCTGGAGTGGAACGCGACGGGGAAGGGAGCAGTACTTC
cdr3_length: 15; d_call: NA; clone_size: NA; v_call: TRBV27; j_call: TRBJ1-2; cdr3_aa: CASSLSATGRYGYTF; cdr3_nt: TGTGCCAGCAGTTTATCGGCCACAGGGAGGTATGGCTACACCTTC
cdr3_length: 15; d_call: NA; clone_size: NA; v_call: TRBV29-1; j_call: TRBJ2-1; cdr3_aa: CSVTSGSSSYNEQFF; cdr3_nt: TGCAGCGTTACTTCTGGGTCCAGCTCCTACAATGAGCAGTTCTTC
cdr3_length: 15; d_call: TRBD2; clone_size: NA; v_call: TRBV7-3; j_call: TRBJ2-3; cdr3_aa: CASSARTSSPDTQYF; cdr3_nt: TGTGCCAGCAGCGCAAGGACTAGCAGCCCAGATACGCAGTATTTT
cdr3_length: 13; d_call: NA; clone_size: NA; v_call: TRBV20-1; j_call: TRBJ2-1; cdr3_aa: CSAAGQRENEQFF; cdr3_nt: TGCAGTGCAGCGGGACAGAGGGAGAATGAGCAGTTCTTC
cdr3_length: 14; d_call: NA; clone_size: few; v_call: TRBV12-3/TRBV12-4; j_call: TRBJ2-5; cdr3_aa: CASSLERHQETQYF; cdr3_nt: TGTGCCAGCAGTTTAGAGAGGCATCAAGAGACCCAGTACTTC
cdr3_length: 15; d_call: NA; clone_size: NA; v_call: TRBV19; j_call: TRBJ2-7; cdr3_aa: CASSMGAQASYEQYF; cdr3_nt: TGTGCCAGTAGTATGGGGGCACAGGCCTCCTACGAGCAGTACTTC
cdr3_length: 13; d_call: NA; clone_size: NA; v_call: TRBV10-3; j_call: TRBJ2-7; cdr3_aa: CAIREGISYEQYF; cdr3_nt: TGTGCCATCAGGGAGGGGATCTCCTACGAGCAGTACTTC
cdr3_length: 13; d_call: NA; clone_size: NA; v_call: TRBV3-1; j_call: TRBJ2-7; cdr3_aa: CASSQAVQGGQYF; cdr3_nt: TGTGCCAGCAGCCAAGCAGTGCAGGGCGGGCAGTACTTC
cdr3_length: 13; d_call: NA; clone_size: NA; v_call: TRBV27; j_call: TRBJ2-1; cdr3_aa: CASIMWGSNEQFF; cdr3_nt: TGTGCCAGCATCATGTGGGGTAGTAATGAGCAGTTCTTC
cdr3_length: 13; d_call: NA; clone_size: NA; v_call: TRBV10-3; j_call: TRBJ2-3; cdr3_aa: CAINPSEADTQYF; cdr3_nt: TGTGCCATCAACCCCAGCGAAGCAGATACGCAGTATTTT
cdr3_length: 13; d_call: TRBD1; clone_size: NA; v_call: TRBV5-1; j_call: TRBJ2-5; cdr3_aa: CASTTGGEETQYF; cdr3_nt: TGCGCCAGTACAACAGGGGGTGAGGAGACCCAGTACTTC
cdr3_length: 15; d_call: NA; clone_size: NA; v_call: TRBV12-3/TRBV12-4; j_call: TRBJ1-5; cdr3_aa: CASSPFRVGNQPQHF; cdr3_nt: TGTGCCAGCAGTCCGTTCAGGGTGGGAAATCAGCCCCAGCATTTT
cdr3_length: 14; d_call: NA; clone_size: few; v_call: TRBV20-1; j_call: TRBJ2-3; cdr3_aa: CSARPTPHTDTQYF; cdr3_nt: TGCAGTGCTAGACCGACCCCCCACACAGATACGCAGTATTTT
cdr3_length: 13; d_call: NA; clone_size: NA; v_call: TRBV29-1; j_call: TRBJ2-7; cdr3_aa: CSVEGHFGYEQYF; cdr3_nt: TGCAGCGTTGAGGGCCACTTCGGCTACGAGCAGTACTTC
cdr3_length: 15; d_call: NA; clone_size: NA; v_call: TRBV18; j_call: TRBJ2-1; cdr3_aa: CASSPLFRDYNEQFF; cdr3_nt: TGTGCCAGCTCACCATTATTCCGGGACTACAATGAGCAGTTCTTC
cdr3_length: 15; d_call: NA; clone_size: NA; v_call: TRBV11-2; j_call: TRBJ1-2; cdr3_aa: CASSSVTGSNYGYTF; cdr3_nt: TGTGCCAGCAGCTCCGTAACAGGGTCTAACTATGGCTACACCTTC
cdr3_length: 14; d_call: TRBD1; clone_size: few; v_call: TRBV5-1; j_call: TRBJ1-2; cdr3_aa: CASSLEGQGGGYTF; cdr3_nt: TGCGCCAGCAGCTTGGAGGGACAGGGTGGTGGCTACACCTTC
cdr3_length: 12; d_call: NA; clone_size: NA; v_call: TRBV20-1; j_call: TRBJ2-5; cdr3_aa: CSAGGRIGAQYF; cdr3_nt: TGCAGTGCGGGGGGACGCATTGGGGCCCAGTACTTC
cdr3_length: 15; d_call: NA; clone_size: NA; v_call: TRBV20-1; j_call: TRBJ2-1; cdr3_aa: CSARDTGGAGNEQFF; cdr3_nt: TGCAGTGCTAGAGATACGGGCGGGGCCGGGAATGAGCAGTTCTTC
cdr3_length: 14; d_call: NA; clone_size: NA; v_call: TRBV29-1; j_call: TRBJ2-5; cdr3_aa: CSGGQGGRGETQYF; cdr3_nt: TGCAGCGGCGGGCAGGGTGGGAGAGGAGAGACCCAGTACTTC
cdr3_length: 12; d_call: NA; clone_size: NA; v_call: TRBV29-1; j_call: TRBJ1-1; cdr3_aa: CSVTGETVKAFF; cdr3_nt: TGCAGCGTGACGGGGGAGACTGTAAAAGCTTTCTTT
cdr3_length: 15; d_call: TRBD1; clone_size: NA; v_call: TRBV28; j_call: TRBJ2-7; cdr3_aa: CACSGPGTGLSEQYF; cdr3_nt: TGTGCCTGCAGTGGCCCCGGGACAGGGCTGAGCGAGCAGTACTTC
cdr3_length: 14; d_call: NA; clone_size: few; v_call: TRBV6-5; j_call: TRBJ2-5; cdr3_aa: CASSYSTTGTILYF; cdr3_nt: TGTGCCAGCAGTTACTCGACAACAGGGACTATACTTTACTTC
cdr3_length: 16; d_call: NA; clone_size: few; v_call: TRBV20-1; j_call: TRBJ2-5; cdr3_aa: CSARAPGGVPGETQYF; cdr3_nt: TGCAGTGCTAGGGCCCCCGGAGGTGTCCCGGGGGAGACCCAGTACTTC
cdr3_length: 14; d_call: NA; clone_size: few; v_call: TRBV20-1; j_call: TRBJ2-3; cdr3_aa: CSARDLGITDTQYF; cdr3_nt: TGCAGTGCTAGAGATCTCGGAATCACAGATACGCAGTATTTT
cdr3_length: 14; d_call: NA; clone_size: few; v_call: TRBV9; j_call: TRBJ2-1; cdr3_aa: CASSVSGSYNEQFF; cdr3_nt: TGTGCCAGCAGCGTATCGGGTTCCTACAATGAGCAGTTCTTC
cdr3_length: 15; d_call: NA; clone_size: NA; v_call: TRBV5-1; j_call: TRBJ1-2; cdr3_aa: CASSLGMGTSYGYTF; cdr3_nt: TGCGCCAGCAGCTTGGGTATGGGGACCTCCTATGGCTACACCTTC
cdr3_length: 14; d_call: NA; clone_size: NA; v_call: TRBV20-1; j_call: TRBJ1-2; cdr3_aa: CSASWGLGNYGYTF; cdr3_nt: TGCAGTGCTAGCTGGGGTCTGGGTAACTATGGCTACACCTTC
cdr3_length: 15; d_call: TRBD2; clone_size: once; v_call: TRBV12-3/TRBV12-4; j_call: TRBJ2-3; cdr3_aa: CASSLEGRASDTQYF; cdr3_nt: TGTGCCAGCAGTTTAGAGGGGAGGGCCTCAGATACGCAGTATTTT
cdr3_length: 13; d_call: TRBD1; clone_size: once; v_call: TRBV20-1; j_call: TRBJ1-1; cdr3_aa: CSAADRGNTEAFF; cdr3_nt: TGCAGTGCTGCGGACAGGGGAAACACTGAAGCTTTCTTT
cdr3_length: 13; d_call: NA; clone_size: NA; v_call: TRBV9; j_call: TRBJ2-5; cdr3_aa: CASSGLYQETQYF; cdr3_nt: TGTGCCAGCAGCGGACTATACCAAGAGACCCAGTACTTC
cdr3_length: 15; d_call: TRBD1; clone_size: NA; v_call: TRBV29-1; j_call: TRBJ1-2; cdr3_aa: CSAVTGTQYNYGYTF; cdr3_nt: TGCAGCGCTGTGACAGGGACTCAGTACAACTATGGCTACACCTTC
cdr3_length: 17; d_call: TRBD2; clone_size: few; v_call: TRBV5-1; j_call: TRBJ2-1; cdr3_aa: CASSFTGSSGTYNEQFF; cdr3_nt: TGCGCCAGCAGCTTTACGGGCTCTAGCGGGACCTACAATGAGCAGTTCTTC
cdr3_length: 18; d_call: TRBD1; clone_size: NA; v_call: TRBV7-9; j_call: TRBJ1-5; cdr3_aa: CASSFVGTGGKSNQPQHF; cdr3_nt: TGTGCCAGCAGCTTTGTGGGGACAGGGGGCAAGAGCAATCAGCCCCAGCATTTT
cdr3_length: 13; d_call: NA; clone_size: NA; v_call: TRBV25-1; j_call: TRBJ1-2; cdr3_aa: CASSVAGANGYTF; cdr3_nt: TGTGCCAGCAGTGTTGCAGGGGCGAATGGCTACACCTTC
cdr3_length: 14; d_call: TRBD1; clone_size: NA; v_call: TRBV12-3/TRBV12-4; j_call: TRBJ1-2; cdr3_aa: CASSFSGGIYGYTF; cdr3_nt: TGTGCCAGCAGTTTTTCAGGGGGGATCTATGGCTACACCTTC
cdr3_length: 14; d_call: NA; clone_size: few; v_call: TRBV10-3; j_call: TRBJ1-2; cdr3_aa: CAISDNLQGYGYTF; cdr3_nt: TGTGCCATCAGCGATAACCTGCAGGGGTATGGCTACACCTTC
cdr3_length: 17; d_call: NA; clone_size: NA; v_call: TRBV11-2; j_call: TRBJ2-6; cdr3_aa: CASSLVNLGPGANVLTF; cdr3_nt: TGTGCCAGCAGCTTAGTAAATCTGGGGCCTGGGGCCAACGTCCTGACTTTC
cdr3_length: 15; d_call: NA; clone_size: NA; v_call: TRBV6-5; j_call: TRBJ1-1; cdr3_aa: CASSYSNSRNTEAFF; cdr3_nt: TGTGCCAGCAGTTACTCGAATAGCAGGAACACTGAAGCTTTCTTT
cdr3_length: 18; d_call: TRBD2; clone_size: NA; v_call: TRBV5-1; j_call: TRBJ2-1; cdr3_aa: CASSLAPIRLAVVNEQFF; cdr3_nt: TGCGCCAGCAGCTTGGCCCCGATTAGACTAGCGGTAGTTAATGAGCAGTTCTTC
cdr3_length: 14; d_call: TRBD1; clone_size: NA; v_call: TRBV29-1; j_call: TRBJ2-7; cdr3_aa: CSVRSGTGSYEQYF; cdr3_nt: TGCAGCGTTCGTTCCGGGACAGGGTCCTACGAGCAGTACTTC
cdr3_length: 16; d_call: TRBD2; clone_size: NA; v_call: TRBV12-3/TRBV12-4; j_call: TRBJ2-7; cdr3_aa: CASSFPQLAGVYEQYF; cdr3_nt: TGTGCCAGCAGTTTCCCCCAACTAGCGGGAGTCTACGAGCAGTACTTC
cdr3_length: 13; d_call: NA; clone_size: NA; v_call: TRBV15; j_call: TRBJ1-2; cdr3_aa: CATSRDGVGGYTF; cdr3_nt: TGTGCCACCAGCAGAGATGGTGTAGGTGGCTACACCTTC